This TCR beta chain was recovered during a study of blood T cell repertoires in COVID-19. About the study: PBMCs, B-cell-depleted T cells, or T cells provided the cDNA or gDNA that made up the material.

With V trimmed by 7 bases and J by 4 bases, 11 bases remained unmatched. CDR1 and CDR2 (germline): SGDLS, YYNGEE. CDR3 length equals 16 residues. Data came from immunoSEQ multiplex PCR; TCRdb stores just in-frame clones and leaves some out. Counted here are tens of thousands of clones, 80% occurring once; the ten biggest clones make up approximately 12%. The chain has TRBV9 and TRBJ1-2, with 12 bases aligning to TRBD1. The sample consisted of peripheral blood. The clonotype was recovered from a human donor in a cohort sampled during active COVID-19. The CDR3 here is CASSETGTGGGYGYTF. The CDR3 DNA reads TGTGCCAGCTCAGAAACCGGGACAGGGGGCGGCTATGGCTACACCTTC.